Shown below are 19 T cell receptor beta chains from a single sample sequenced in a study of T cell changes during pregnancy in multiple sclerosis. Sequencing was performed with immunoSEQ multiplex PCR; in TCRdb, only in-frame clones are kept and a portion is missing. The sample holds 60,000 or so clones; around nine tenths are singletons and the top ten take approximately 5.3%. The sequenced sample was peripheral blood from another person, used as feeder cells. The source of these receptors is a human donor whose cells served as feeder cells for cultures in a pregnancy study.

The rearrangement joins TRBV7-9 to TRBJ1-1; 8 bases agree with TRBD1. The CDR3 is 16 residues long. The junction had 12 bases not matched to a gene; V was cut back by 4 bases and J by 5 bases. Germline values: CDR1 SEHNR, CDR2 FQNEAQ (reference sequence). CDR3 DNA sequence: TGTGCCAGCAGCTCAGGGGGCAGAGGGTCGGGTACTGAAGCTTTCTTT. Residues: CASSSGGRGSGTEAFF.

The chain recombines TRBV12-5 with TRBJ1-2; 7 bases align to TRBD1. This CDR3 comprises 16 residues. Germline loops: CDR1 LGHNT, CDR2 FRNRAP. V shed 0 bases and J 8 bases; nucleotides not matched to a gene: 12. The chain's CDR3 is CASGLVLVREGGGYTF. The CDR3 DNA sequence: TGTGCTAGTGGTTTGGTATTGGTACGGGAAGGGGGCGGCTACACCTTC.

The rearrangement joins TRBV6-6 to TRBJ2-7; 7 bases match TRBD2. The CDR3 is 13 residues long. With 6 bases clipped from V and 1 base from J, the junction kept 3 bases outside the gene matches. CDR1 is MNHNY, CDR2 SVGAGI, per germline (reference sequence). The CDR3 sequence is CASRSSGSYEQYF. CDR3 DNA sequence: TGTGCCAGCAGGTCTAGCGGTTCCTACGAGCAGTACTTC.

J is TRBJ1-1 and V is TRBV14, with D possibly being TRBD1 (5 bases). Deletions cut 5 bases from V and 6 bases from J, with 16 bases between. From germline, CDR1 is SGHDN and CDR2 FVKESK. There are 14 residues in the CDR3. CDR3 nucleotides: TGTGCCAGCAGCTACGTGGCAGGGCTATCTGAAGCTTTCTTT. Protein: CASSYVAGLSEAFF.

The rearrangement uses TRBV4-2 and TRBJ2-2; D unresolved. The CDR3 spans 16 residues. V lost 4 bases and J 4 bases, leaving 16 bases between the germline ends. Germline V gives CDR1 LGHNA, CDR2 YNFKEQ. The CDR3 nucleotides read TGTGCCAGCAGCCTATACGGATCCTCCACCACCGGGGAGCTGTTTTTT. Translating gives CASSLYGSSTTGELFF.

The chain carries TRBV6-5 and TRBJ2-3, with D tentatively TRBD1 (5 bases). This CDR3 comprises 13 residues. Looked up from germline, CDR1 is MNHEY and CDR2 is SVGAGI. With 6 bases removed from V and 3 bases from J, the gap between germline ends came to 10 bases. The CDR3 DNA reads TGTGCCAGCAGGCCCGACAGTACAGATACGCAGTATTTT. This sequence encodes CASRPDSTDTQYF.

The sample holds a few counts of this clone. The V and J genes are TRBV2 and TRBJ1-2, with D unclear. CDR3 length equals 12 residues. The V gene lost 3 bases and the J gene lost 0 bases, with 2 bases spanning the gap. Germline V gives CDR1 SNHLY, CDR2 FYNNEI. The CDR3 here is CASSDTNYGYTF. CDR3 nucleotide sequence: TGTGCCAGCAGTGACACTAACTATGGCTACACCTTC.

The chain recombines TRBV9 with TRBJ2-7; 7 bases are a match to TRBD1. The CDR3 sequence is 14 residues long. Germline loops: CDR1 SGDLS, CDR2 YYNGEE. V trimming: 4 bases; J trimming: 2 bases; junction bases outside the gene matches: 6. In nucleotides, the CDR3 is TGTGCCAGCAGCACTACCGACAGGGCCTACGAGCAGTACTTC. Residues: CASSTTDRAYEQYF.

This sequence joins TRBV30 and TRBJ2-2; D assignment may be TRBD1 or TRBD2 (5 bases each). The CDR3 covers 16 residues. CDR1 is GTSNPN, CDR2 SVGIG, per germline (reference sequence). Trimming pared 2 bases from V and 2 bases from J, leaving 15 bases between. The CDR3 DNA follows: TGTGCCTGGAGTAACTTCGGGACGGCAAACACCGGGGAGCTGTTTTTT. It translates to CAWSNFGTANTGELFF.

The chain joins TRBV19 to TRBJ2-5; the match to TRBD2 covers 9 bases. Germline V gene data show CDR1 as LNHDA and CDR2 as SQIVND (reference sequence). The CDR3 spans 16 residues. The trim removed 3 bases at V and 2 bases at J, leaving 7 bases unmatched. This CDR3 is CASSMALAGNQETQYF. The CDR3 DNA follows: TGTGCCAGTAGTATGGCTCTAGCGGGAAATCAAGAGACCCAGTACTTC.

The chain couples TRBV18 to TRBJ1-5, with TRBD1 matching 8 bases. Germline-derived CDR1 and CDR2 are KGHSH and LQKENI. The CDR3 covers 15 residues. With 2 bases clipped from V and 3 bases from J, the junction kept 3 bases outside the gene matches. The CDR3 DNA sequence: TGTGCCAGCTCACCAGGGGGACAGGACAATCAGCCCCAGCATTTT. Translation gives CASSPGGQDNQPQHF.

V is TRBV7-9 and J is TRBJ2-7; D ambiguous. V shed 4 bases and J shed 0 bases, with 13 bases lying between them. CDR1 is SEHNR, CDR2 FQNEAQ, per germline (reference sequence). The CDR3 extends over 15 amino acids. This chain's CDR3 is CASSSFGQSSYEQYF. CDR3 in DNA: TGTGCCAGCAGCTCCTTTGGCCAGAGCTCCTACGAGCAGTACTTC.

CDR3 sequence: CASSPTGTGSAVYEQYF. Written as DNA, the CDR3 is TGTGCCAGCTCACCTACCGGGACAGGGTCGGCGGTCTACGAGCAGTACTTC. The chain combines TRBV18 with TRBJ2-7; 9 bases are a match to TRBD1. Germline assignment: CDR1 KGHSH and CDR2 LQKENI. The CDR3 is 17 residues long. V lost 3 bases, J lost 3 bases, and 12 bases stayed unmatched.

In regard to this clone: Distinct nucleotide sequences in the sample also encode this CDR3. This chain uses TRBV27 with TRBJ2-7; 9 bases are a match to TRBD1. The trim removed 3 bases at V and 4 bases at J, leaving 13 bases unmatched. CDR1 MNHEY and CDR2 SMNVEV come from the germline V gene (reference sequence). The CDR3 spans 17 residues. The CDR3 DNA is TGTGCCAGCAGTTTGTCCCCCCCGGGACAGGGATCTTACGAGCAGTACTTC. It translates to CASSLSPPGQGSYEQYF.

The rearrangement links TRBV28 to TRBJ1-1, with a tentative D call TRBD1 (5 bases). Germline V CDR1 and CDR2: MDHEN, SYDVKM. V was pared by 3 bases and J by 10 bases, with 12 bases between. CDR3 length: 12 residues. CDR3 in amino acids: CASSFPRQRAFF. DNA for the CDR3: TGTGCCAGCAGTTTCCCTCGACAGCGAGCTTTCTTT.

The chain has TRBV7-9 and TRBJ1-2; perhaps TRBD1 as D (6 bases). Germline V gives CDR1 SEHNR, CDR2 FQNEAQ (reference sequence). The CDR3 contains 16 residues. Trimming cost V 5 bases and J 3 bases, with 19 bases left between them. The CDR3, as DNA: TGTGCCAGCAGCAGCATCCGAGGGACAAGCCACTATGGCTACACCTTC. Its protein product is CASSSIRGTSHYGYTF.

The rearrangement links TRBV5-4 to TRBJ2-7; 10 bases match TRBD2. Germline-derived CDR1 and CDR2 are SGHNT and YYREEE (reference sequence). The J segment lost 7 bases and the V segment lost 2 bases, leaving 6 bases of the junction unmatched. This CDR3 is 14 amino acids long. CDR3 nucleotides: TGTGCCAGCAGCTTTTCTAGCGGGGGAAGGGAGCAGTACTTC. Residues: CASSFSSGGREQYF.

CDR3 region: CASSYRTGNQYF. For the CDR3, the DNA is TGTGCCAGCAGTTACCGGACAGGGAACCAGTACTTC. The rearrangement uses TRBV6-5 and TRBJ2-5; TRBD1 aligns across 8 bases. The CDR3 consists of 12 residues. Germline CDR1 reads MNHEY; CDR2 reads SVGAGI. Trimming at V came to 2 bases and at J to 10 bases, leaving 3 bases not matched to a gene.

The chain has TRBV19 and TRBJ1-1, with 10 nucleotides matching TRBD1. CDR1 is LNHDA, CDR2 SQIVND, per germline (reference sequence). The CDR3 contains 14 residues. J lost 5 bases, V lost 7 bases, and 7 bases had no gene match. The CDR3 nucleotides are TGTGCCAGTACCCCTTTGGACAGGGGGACTGAAGCTTTCTTT. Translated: CASTPLDRGTEAFF.